What follows is one T cell receptor (beta chain) and its context. Its matching antigen is unknown. Amplification yielded TCR beta CDR3 regions, with RNA transcripts as the source. Researchers ran a first-round RT-PCR on the TCR CDR3 using the HTBI primer set. MiXCR, applied by TCRdb to the multiplex PCR reads, yields one record per CDR3 protein. The data hold 530,000 or so distinct CDR3 sequences, with more than 45% observed a single time. The entry originates in a study of T cells in Graves' hyperthyroidism and ophthalmopathy. Study results and caveats: Peripheral blood also featured most of the thyroid clonotypes expanded above 0.001. Model-based prediction identified ophthalmopathy a median roughly six months prior to its onset.

The germline gives CDR1 SQVTM, CDR2 ANQGSEA. Trimming removed 4 bases at V and 4 bases at J, with 10 bases between. The CDR3 is 12 amino acids. This TCR came from a young woman with Graves' hyperthyroidism. The sequenced sample was peripheral blood or thyroid tissue (not recorded which). The chain has TRBV29-1 and TRBJ2-5; TRBD2 might be the D (5 bases). The CDR3 region has the DNA TGCAGCGTTGCGGGAATAGGAGAGACCCAGTACTTC. Its protein is CSVAGIGETQYF.